The 8 T cell receptor beta chains below were found in one sample sequenced in a study of cytomegalovirus exposure and HLA in healthy donors. Using immunoSEQ multiplex PCR, the repertoire was profiled, and TCRdb retains in-frame clones only, with some absent. The sample holds a few hundred thousand clones, 88% seen once. The sample was PBMCs. Source of these receptors: a man younger than 40 in good health and CMV-seronegative.

This chain uses TRBV4-1 with TRBJ2-1, with 8 bases matching TRBD2. The junction had 12 bases not matched to a gene; V was cut back by 3 bases and J by 5 bases. CDR3 length: 17 residues. CDR1 MGHRA and CDR2 YSYEKL come from the germline V gene. The CDR3 region is CASSQPSGGVTNNEQFF. The DNA for the CDR3 is TGCGCCAGCAGCCAGCCCTCGGGGGGGGTAACAAACAATGAGCAGTTCTTC.

V and J are TRBV7-9 and TRBJ1-2; possibly TRBD1 for D (5 bases). V was trimmed by 3 bases and J by 6 bases, leaving 8 bases between them. The V gene's germline CDR1 is SEHNR and CDR2 FQNEAQ (reference sequence). This CDR3 comprises 12 residues. CDR3 in DNA: TGTGCCAGCAGCTTGGCGACAGATGGCTACACCTTC. It codes for CASSLATDGYTF. The full variable domain, rest sourced from reference TRBV7-9 and TRBJ1-2, is DTGVSQNPRHKITKRGQNVTFRCDPISEHNRLYWYRQTLGQGPEFLTYFQNEAQLEKSRLLSDRFSAERPKGSFSTLEIQRTEQGDSAMYLCASSLATDGYTFGSGTRLTVV.

This chain connects TRBV10-1 to TRBJ2-3, with 8 bases that match TRBD1. CDR1 and CDR2 from the germline V gene are WNHNN and SYGVQD (reference sequence). V shed 2 bases, J shed 1 base, and the junction held 8 bases outside the gene matches. The CDR3 has 17 residues. The CDR3 DNA is TGCGCCAGCAGTGAGCCGGACAGGGAGAAGGGCACAGATACGCAGTATTTT. The encoded protein is CASSEPDREKGTDTQYF.

In this sample, this clone turned up once. The rearrangement uses TRBV7-6 and TRBJ2-7; D perhaps matches TRBD1 (5 bases). CDR1 and CDR2 from the germline V gene are SGHVS and FNYEAQ. The CDR3 covers 16 residues. Trimming removed 5 bases from V and 3 bases from J, with 20 bases in between. The CDR3 DNA follows: TGTGCCAGCAGCACCGGACAAAAGGGGTCCCTCTACGAGCAGTACTTC. This encodes CASSTGQKGSLYEQYF.

The gene calls are TRBV6-5 and TRBJ2-1; tentatively, D is TRBD1 (5 bases). CDR1 and CDR2 from the germline V gene are MNHEY and SVGAGI. Trimming took off 0 bases at V and 10 bases at J, with 10 bases between the two ends. CDR3 size: 13 residues. The CDR3 DNA follows: TGTGCCAGCAGTTACTCAGTGCGACAGGAGCAGTTCTTC. This codes for CASSYSVRQEQFF.

The chain's CDR3 is CASSTRGGRTNEKLFF. For the CDR3, the DNA is TGTGCCAGCAGCACCCGGGGAGGTCGGACTAATGAAAAACTGTTTTTT. The V and J genes are TRBV5-6 and TRBJ1-4; D not certain. Trimming pared 4 bases from V and 2 bases from J, leaving 15 bases between. The CDR3 totals 16 residues. Germline values: CDR1 SGHDT, CDR2 YYEEEE.

In its sample, this clone was seen once. The rearrangement uses TRBV5-5 and TRBJ2-7; TRBD2 aligns across 8 bases. Looked up from germline, CDR1 is SGHKS and CDR2 is YYEKEE (reference sequence). The CDR3 is 16 amino acids. Trimming took 2 bases from V and 5 from J; bases not matched to a gene: 12. In DNA form, the CDR3 reads TGTGCCAGCAGCTTAAAGGCGGGGGGCCTATCTGACGAGCAGTACTTC. This gives the protein CASSLKAGGLSDEQYF.

The V call is TRBV5-8, the J call TRBJ1-5; D ambiguous. The V gene's germline CDR1 is SGHTS and CDR2 YDEGEE. This CDR3 region has 14 residues. V dropped 1 base and J dropped 4 bases, with 9 bases sitting between them. The CDR3 DNA reads TGTGCCAGCAGCTTGTTCGGGTCGAATCAGCCCCAGCATTTT. Translating gives CASSLFGSNQPQHF.